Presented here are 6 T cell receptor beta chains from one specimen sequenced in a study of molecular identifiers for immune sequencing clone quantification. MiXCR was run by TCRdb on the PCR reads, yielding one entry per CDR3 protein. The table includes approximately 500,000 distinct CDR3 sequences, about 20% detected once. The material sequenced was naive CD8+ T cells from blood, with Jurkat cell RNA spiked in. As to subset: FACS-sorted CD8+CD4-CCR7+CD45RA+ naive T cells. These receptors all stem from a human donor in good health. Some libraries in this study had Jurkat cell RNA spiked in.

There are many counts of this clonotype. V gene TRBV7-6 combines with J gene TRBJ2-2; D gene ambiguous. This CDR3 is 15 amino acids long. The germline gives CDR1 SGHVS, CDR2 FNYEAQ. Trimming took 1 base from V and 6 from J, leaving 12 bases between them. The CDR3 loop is CASSLVGLVPGELFF. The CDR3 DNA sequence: TGTGCCAGCAGCTTAGTTGGTCTAGTTCCCGGGGAGCTGTTTTTT.

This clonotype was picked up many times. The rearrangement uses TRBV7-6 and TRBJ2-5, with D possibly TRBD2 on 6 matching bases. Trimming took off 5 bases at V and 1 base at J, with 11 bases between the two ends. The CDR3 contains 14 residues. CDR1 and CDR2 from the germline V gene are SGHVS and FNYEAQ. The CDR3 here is CASSPHGGQETQYF. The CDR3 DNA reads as TGTGCCAGCAGCCCACACGGGGGCCAAGAGACCCAGTACTTC.

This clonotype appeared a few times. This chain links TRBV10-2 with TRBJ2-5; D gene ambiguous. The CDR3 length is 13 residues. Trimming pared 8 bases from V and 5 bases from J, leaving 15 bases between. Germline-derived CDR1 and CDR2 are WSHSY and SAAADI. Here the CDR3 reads CASSATIMETQYF. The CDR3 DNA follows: TGCGCCAGCTCAGCGACAATCATGGAGACCCAGTACTTC.

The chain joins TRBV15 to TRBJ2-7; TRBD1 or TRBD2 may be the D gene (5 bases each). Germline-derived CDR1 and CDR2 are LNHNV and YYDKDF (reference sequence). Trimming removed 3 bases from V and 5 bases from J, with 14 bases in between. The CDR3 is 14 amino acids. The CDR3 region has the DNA TGTGCCACCAGCAGTAGGGGACCCTTGGACGAGCAGTACTTC. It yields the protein CATSSRGPLDEQYF.

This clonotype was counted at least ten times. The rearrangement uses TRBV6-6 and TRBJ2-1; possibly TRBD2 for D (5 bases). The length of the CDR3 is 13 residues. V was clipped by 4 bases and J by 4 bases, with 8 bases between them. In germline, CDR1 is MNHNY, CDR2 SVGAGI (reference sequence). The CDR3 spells CASSLGEYNEQFF. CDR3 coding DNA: TGTGCCAGCAGTTTGGGAGAGTACAATGAGCAGTTCTTC.

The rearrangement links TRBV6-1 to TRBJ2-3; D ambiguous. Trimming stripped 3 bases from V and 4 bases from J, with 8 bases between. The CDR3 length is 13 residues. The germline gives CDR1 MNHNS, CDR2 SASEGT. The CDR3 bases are TGTGCCAGCAGTGATAGAGTGGCAGATACGCAGTATTTT. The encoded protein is CASSDRVADTQYF.